The clone carrying this T cell receptor (beta chain) was seen only once. Its antigen is as yet unknown. V was shortened by 5 bases and J by 3 bases, with 7 bases between the two germline ends. Per the germline V gene, CDR1 is MNHEY and CDR2 is SVGAGI. This CDR3 comprises 12 residues. Within the ViraFEST assay, antigen-specific CD4+ T cells underwent expansion with viral peptide pools prior to sequencing. Between days 9 and 10 of culture, CD4+ T cells were separated out. Participants each got two BNT162b2 or mRNA-1273 vaccine doses. Nucleocapsid antibody tests were negative, and the vaccine recipients had no prior SARS-CoV-2 infection. The entry originates in a study of vaccination effects on CD4 cells after COVID-19. As for the study in general: Sampling occurred a median 72 days post second dose, range 14 to 241. Study-wide points: Infection- and vaccine-induced clones contracted markedly late after vaccination.

Clones were sequenced by immunoSEQ multiplex PCR, and TCRdb holds only the in-frame ones, with some missing. The sample has around 69,000 clones; 74% are singletons. The sequencing here drew on CD4+ T cells from PBMCs cultured with HCoV-229E spike peptides, taken after COVID-19 vaccination. The rearrangement links TRBV6-5 to TRBJ2-5, with D tentatively TRBD1 (6 bases). This receptor was obtained from a human donor who received a COVID-19 vaccine. In nucleotides, the CDR3 is TGTGCCAGCAGTCGGACAGAAGAGACCCAGTACTTC. It codes for CASSRTEETQYF.